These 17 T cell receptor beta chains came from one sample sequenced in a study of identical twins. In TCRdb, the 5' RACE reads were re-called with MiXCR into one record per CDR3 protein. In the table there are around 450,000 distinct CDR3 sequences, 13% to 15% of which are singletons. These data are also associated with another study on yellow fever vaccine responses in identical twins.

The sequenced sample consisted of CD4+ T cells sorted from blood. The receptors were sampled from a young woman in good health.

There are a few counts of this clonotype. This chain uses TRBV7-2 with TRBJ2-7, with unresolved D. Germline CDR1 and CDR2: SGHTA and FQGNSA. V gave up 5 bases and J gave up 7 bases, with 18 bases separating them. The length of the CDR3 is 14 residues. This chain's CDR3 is CASSPGAPPGEQYF. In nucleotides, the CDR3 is TGTGCCAGCAGCCCGGGCGCACCTCCCGGGGAGCAGTACTTC.

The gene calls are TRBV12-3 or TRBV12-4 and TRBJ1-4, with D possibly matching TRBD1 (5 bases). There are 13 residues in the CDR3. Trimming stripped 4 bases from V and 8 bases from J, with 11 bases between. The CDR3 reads CASSSTRGEKLFF. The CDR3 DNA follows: TGTGCCAGCAGTTCGACACGGGGGGAAAAACTGTTTTTT.

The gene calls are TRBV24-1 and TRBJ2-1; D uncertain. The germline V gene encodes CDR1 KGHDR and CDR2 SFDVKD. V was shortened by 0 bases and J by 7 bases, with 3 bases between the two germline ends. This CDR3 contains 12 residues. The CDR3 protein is CATSDLLNEQFF. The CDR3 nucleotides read TGTGCCACCAGTGATTTGCTAAATGAGCAGTTCTTC.

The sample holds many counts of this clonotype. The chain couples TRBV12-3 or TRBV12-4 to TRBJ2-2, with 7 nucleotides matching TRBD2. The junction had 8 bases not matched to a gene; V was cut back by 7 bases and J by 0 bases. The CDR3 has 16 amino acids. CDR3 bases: TGTGCCAGCATCAAGGGCGGGACTACGAACACCGGGGAGCTGTTTTTT. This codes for CASIKGGTTNTGELFF.

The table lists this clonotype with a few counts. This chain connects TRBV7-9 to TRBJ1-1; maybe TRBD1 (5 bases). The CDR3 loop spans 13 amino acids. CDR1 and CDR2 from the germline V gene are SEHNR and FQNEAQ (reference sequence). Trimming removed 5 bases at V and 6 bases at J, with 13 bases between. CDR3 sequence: CASSRLGASEAFF. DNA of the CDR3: TGTGCCAGCAGCCGGCTAGGGGCTTCTGAAGCTTTCTTT.

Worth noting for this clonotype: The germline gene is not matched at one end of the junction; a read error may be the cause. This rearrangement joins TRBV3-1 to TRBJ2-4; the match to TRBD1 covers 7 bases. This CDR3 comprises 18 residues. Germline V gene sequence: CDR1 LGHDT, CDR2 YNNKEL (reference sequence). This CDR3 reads CGSSQPKGQLLAKNIQYF. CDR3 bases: TGTGGCAGCAGCCAACCGAAGGGACAGTTACTAGCCAAAAACATTCAGTACTTC.

The CDR3 is CASSSRYTGELFF. DNA for the CDR3: TGTGCCAGCAGTTCCCGGTACACCGGGGAGCTGTTTTTT. This chain uses TRBV6-5 with TRBJ2-2; D is uncertain. Germline-derived CDR1 and CDR2 are MNHEY and SVGAGI. The CDR3 sequence is 13 residues long. The V end was cut by 4 bases, the J end by 3 bases, with 6 bases between.

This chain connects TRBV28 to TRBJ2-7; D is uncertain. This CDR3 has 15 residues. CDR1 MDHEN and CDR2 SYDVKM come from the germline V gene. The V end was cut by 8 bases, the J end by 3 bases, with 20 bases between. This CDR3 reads CASGRTLTQLYEQYF. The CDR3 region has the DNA TGTGCCAGCGGCCGCACACTTACCCAGCTCTACGAGCAGTACTTC.

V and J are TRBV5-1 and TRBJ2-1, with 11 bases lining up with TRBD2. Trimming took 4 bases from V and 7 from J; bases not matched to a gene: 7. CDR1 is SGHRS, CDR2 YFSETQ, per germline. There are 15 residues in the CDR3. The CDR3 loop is CASSQTSGGGNEQFF. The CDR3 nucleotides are TGCGCCAGCAGCCAAACTAGCGGGGGCGGAAATGAGCAGTTCTTC.

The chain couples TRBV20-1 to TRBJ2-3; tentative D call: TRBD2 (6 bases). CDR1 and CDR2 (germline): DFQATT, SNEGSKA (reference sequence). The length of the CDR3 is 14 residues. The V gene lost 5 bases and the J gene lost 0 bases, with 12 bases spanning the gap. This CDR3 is CSALSLASTDTQYF. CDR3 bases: TGCAGTGCTCTAAGTCTAGCGAGCACAGATACGCAGTATTTT.

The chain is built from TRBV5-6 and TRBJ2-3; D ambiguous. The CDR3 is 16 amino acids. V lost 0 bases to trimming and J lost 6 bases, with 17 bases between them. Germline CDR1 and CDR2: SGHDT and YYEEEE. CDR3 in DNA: TGTGCCAGCAGCTTGGGGTTGCGGTCCATGAGGGATACGCAGTATTTT. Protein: CASSLGLRSMRDTQYF.

CDR3 nucleotide sequence: TGTGCCATTAGCGGGGGGGTAGAAGAGACCCAGTACTTC. Its protein is CAISGGVEETQYF. The chain employs TRBV10-3 and TRBJ2-5, with 11 bases aligning to TRBD2. This CDR3 has 13 residues. V gave up 9 bases and J gave up 3 bases; unmatched junction bases: 3. CDR1 is ENHRY and CDR2 is SYGVKD in the germline V gene.

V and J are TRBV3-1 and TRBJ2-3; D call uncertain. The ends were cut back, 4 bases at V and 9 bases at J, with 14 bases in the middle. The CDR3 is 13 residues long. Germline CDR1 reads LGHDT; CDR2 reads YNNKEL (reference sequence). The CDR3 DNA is TGTGCCAGCAGCCCTTCGGGTAGCCCAACGCAGTATTTT. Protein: CASSPSGSPTQYF.

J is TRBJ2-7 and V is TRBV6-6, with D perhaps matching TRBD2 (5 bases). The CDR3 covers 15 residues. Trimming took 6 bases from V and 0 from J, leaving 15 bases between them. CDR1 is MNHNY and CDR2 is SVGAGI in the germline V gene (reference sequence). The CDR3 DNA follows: TGTGCCAGCAGATCGACCATGGGGAGCTCCTACGAGCAGTACTTC. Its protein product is CASRSTMGSSYEQYF.

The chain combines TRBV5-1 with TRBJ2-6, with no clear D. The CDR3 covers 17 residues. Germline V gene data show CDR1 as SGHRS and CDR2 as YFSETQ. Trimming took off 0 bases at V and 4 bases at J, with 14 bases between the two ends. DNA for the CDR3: TGCGCCAGCAGCTTGGAAGGCAGCCGATGGGGGGCCAACGTCCTGACTTTC. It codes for CASSLEGSRWGANVLTF.

The DNA of the CDR3 is TGTGCCAGCAGTTACCGTTGGCCGGGACAGGGAAGCTCTGGGGCCAACGTCCTGACTTTC. Its protein is CASSYRWPGQGSSGANVLTF. V gene TRBV6-2 or TRBV6-3 combines with J gene TRBJ2-6; TRBD1 agrees at 9 bases. V shed 2 bases and J 0 bases; nucleotides not matched to a gene: 11. This CDR3 has 20 amino acids. Germline assignment: CDR1 MNHEY and CDR2 SVGEGT.

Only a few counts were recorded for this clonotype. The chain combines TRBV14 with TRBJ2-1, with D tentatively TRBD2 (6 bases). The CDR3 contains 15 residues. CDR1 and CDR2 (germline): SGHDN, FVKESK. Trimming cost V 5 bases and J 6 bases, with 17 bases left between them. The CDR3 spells CASSSRLDKGNEQFF. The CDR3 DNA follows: TGTGCCAGCAGCTCCCGACTAGACAAGGGCAATGAGCAGTTCTTC.